Listed below are T cell receptor beta chains from one sample, sequenced in a study of T cells in Graves' hyperthyroidism and ophthalmopathy. TCRdb re-analysed the multiplex PCR reads in MiXCR, keeping a single row per CDR3 protein. Found here are under 250,000 distinct CDR3 sequences, roughly 22% of them singletons; the top ten hold approximately 32%. Sequenced sample: blood. These receptors were obtained from a woman aged 40 to 50 with Graves' ophthalmopathy. Both conserved end residues are part of each CDR3. The D gene is left open where the match is weak. Rows may omit the clone size; those that give it use once, few, many or a size class.

V	D	size	J	DNA	CDR3
TRBV24-1	TRBD2	many	TRBJ2-1	TGTGCCACCAGTGACCCGGGGACTAGCGGATACAATGAGCAGTTCTTC	CATSDPGTSGYNEQFF
TRBV12-3/TRBV12-4	TRBD1	NA	TRBJ1-2	TGTGCCAGCAGCCAAACAGGGGGCGCGTATGGCTACACCTTC	CASSQTGGAYGYTF
TRBV10-1	NA	many	TRBJ2-5	TGCGCCAGCGGCCCGGGGACCACGAGGGAGACCCAGTACTTC	CASGPGTTRETQYF
TRBV10-3	NA	many	TRBJ1-2	TGTGCCATCAGTGAAAGAAGGGTTGGAGGCTATGGCTACACCTTC	CAISERRVGGYGYTF
TRBV12-3/TRBV12-4	NA	NA	TRBJ1-1	TGTGCCAGCAGTAGACCGGGACGGGACACTGAAGCTTCCTTT	CASSRPGRDTEASF
TRBV29-1	NA	once	TRBJ1-5	TGCAGCGTTGCGGGGGCCGGTCAGCCCCAGCATTTT	CSVAGAGQPQHF
TRBV28	NA	NA	TRBJ2-7	TGTGCCAGCAGTTCCAGAGGGATAGGGCGTGCCTACGAGCAGTCCTTC	CASSSRGIGRAYEQSF
TRBV28	NA	NA	TRBJ1-1	TGTGCCAGTATGAGATACGGGGGGACTGAAGCTTTCTTT	CASMRYGGTEAFF
TRBV5-1	NA	many	TRBJ1-5	TGCGCCAGCAGCACACCGCCCTTTTATAGCAATCAGCCCCAGCATTTT	CASSTPPFYSNQPQHF
TRBV27	NA	many	TRBJ1-1	TGTGCCAGCAGCCCTTCCGGGGCGAACACTGAAGCTTTCTTT	CASSPSGANTEAFF
TRBV6-5	NA	many	TRBJ2-2	TGTGCCAGCAGTTCCGACTATATTGGAGGGACCGGGGAGCTGTTTTTT	CASSSDYIGGTGELFF
TRBV12-3/TRBV12-4	NA	many	TRBJ2-2	TGTGCCAGCAAAGGGTCTATCTACTCAGGGACCGGGGAGCTGTTTTTT	CASKGSIYSGTGELFF
TRBV6-2/TRBV6-3	NA	NA	TRBJ1-5	TGTGCCAGCAGTTGGAATTCCGGGACTCATAGCAATCAGCCCCAGCATTTT	CASSWNSGTHSNQPQHF
TRBV28	NA	NA	TRBJ2-5	TGTGCCAGCAGTCTCGGACTTGCTCAAGAGACCCAGTACTTC	CASSLGLAQETQYF
TRBV28	TRBD2	once	TRBJ2-5	TGTGCCAGCAGTTCACGGACTAGCGGTGAGACCCAGTACTTC	CASSSRTSGETQYF
TRBV28	TRBD2	NA	TRBJ2-7	TGTGCCAGCAGTCCCCCCACAAATCTAGCGGGAGGGGAGCAGTACTTC	CASSPPTNLAGGEQYF
TRBV5-8	TRBD1	many	TRBJ1-2	TGTGCCAGCAGCGCTAACAGGGGGAGCCTTTATGGCTACACCTTC	CASSANRGSLYGYTF
TRBV10-3	NA	NA	TRBJ2-5	TGTGCCATCAGGGACCGCCAAGGGTCAGAGACCCAGTACTTC	CAIRDRQGSETQYF
TRBV6-5	NA	many	TRBJ2-7	TGTGCCAGCAAAGGAGTAAACCCTAACGAGCAGTACTTC	CASKGVNPNEQYF
TRBV28	NA	NA	TRBJ1-2	TGTGCCAGCAGACCGACAGCAGCTAACTATGGCTACACCTTC	CASRPTAANYGYTF
TRBV12-3/TRBV12-4	TRBD1	NA	TRBJ1-3	TGTGCCAGCAGTCGGACTAGTGGACAGGGTAACACCATATATTTT	CASSRTSGQGNTIYF
TRBV13	NA	many	TRBJ2-2	TGTGCCAGCAGCTCCAGTGGGACCGGGGAGCTGTTTTTT	CASSSSGTGELFF
TRBV9	NA	many	TRBJ2-7	TGTGCCAGCAGCATGGGACTCGCCGGGGGCGAGCAGTACTTC	CASSMGLAGGEQYF
TRBV20-1	NA	many	TRBJ2-7	TGCAGTGCTCAAGAAGGCCTCCGGATGGGGGAGCAGTACTTC	CSAQEGLRMGEQYF
TRBV12-3/TRBV12-4	TRBD2	many	TRBJ2-7	TGTGCCAGCACCTGGACTAGCGGGAGGCGTGCTGTCTCCGAGCAGTACTTC	CASTWTSGRRAVSEQYF
TRBV20-1	NA	many	TRBJ2-7	TGCAGTGCTACAGGGGCAGGGGGGGAGCAGTACTTC	CSATGAGGEQYF
TRBV29-1	NA	NA	TRBJ2-5	TGCAGCGTATCAAAAGGGTACCAAGAGACCCAGTACTTC	CSVSKGYQETQYF
TRBV5-5	NA	NA	TRBJ2-2	TGTGCCAGCAGCTTGGTAGGCGCCACGAACACCGGGGAGCTGTTTTTT	CASSLVGATNTGELFF
TRBV2	NA	many	TRBJ1-5	TGTGCCAGCAGTGGGACAGAGTATAGCAATCAGCCCCAGCATTTT	CASSGTEYSNQPQHF
TRBV27	TRBD1	many	TRBJ1-2	TGTGCCAGCAGCGGGACAGAGAACTATGGCTACACCTTC	CASSGTENYGYTF
TRBV28	NA	many	TRBJ2-2	TGTGCCAGCAGTCCGCAACAGGTCGGGGAGCTGTTTTTT	CASSPQQVGELFF
TRBV4-2	TRBD2	many	TRBJ2-7	TGTGCCAGCAGCCAAGATGAGCGGGAGCAATCCTACGAGCAGTACTTC	CASSQDEREQSYEQYF
TRBV15	NA	many	TRBJ2-7	TGTGCCACCAGCAGTGTAAGCTCTCCTACCTACGAGCAGTACTTC	CATSSVSSPTYEQYF
TRBV7-8	NA	many	TRBJ2-5	TGTGCCAGCAGCTTAGCGGGAGTAAGCGAGACCCAGTACTTC	CASSLAGVSETQYF
TRBV29-1	NA	many	TRBJ2-7	TGCAGCGTTGAGTCAGGGGGGCGCGAGCAGTACTTC	CSVESGGREQYF
TRBV14	NA	few	TRBJ2-2	TGTGCCAGCAGCCGGGGACGTTACACCGGGGAGCTGTTTTTT	CASSRGRYTGELFF
TRBV2	NA	few	TRBJ1-2	TGTGCCAGCCTACAGGGCCCCTATGGCTACACCTTC	CASLQGPYGYTF
TRBV29-1	TRBD1	many	TRBJ2-1	TGCAGCGTTTACGACAGGGGGAGGAATGAGCAGTTCTTC	CSVYDRGRNEQFF
TRBV30	NA	many	TRBJ2-5	TGTGCCTGGAGGAAACAGGGCGTGGAGACCCAGTACTTC	CAWRKQGVETQYF
TRBV20-1	TRBD2	many	TRBJ2-7	TGCAGTGCTAGGGATTCTTTAAGCGGGAGCTCCTACGAGCAGTACTTC	CSARDSLSGSSYEQYF